The text below deals with one T cell receptor beta chain. Its specificity is not known. Here immunoSEQ multiplex PCR was the method, and the copy in TCRdb shows in-frame clones only, minus some. The sample gives hundreds of thousands of clones, less than 75% of which show up once; 15% is in the top ten. With cryopreserved PBMCs as the source, approximately 2 micrograms of genomic DNA went to TCR beta libraries. The data belong to a study of cytotoxic CD8 clonotypes in ibrutinib-treated CLL. Study-wide findings and caveats: Circulating CD8+ T-cell counts were tracked by baseline clonality, which exceeded that of age-matched healthy donors.

V lost 0 bases and J lost 0, with 17 bases in between. This CDR3 region has 18 residues. CDR1 is GTSNPN and CDR2 is SVGIG in the germline V gene (reference sequence). V is TRBV30 and J is TRBJ2-2; D is possibly TRBD1 or TRBD2 (6 bases each). Material: PBMCs, obtained after 24 months of ibrutinib treatment. This clonotype was obtained from a human donor with chronic lymphocytic leukemia. The CDR3 region is CAWSVQMFGGPNTGELFF. In DNA form, the CDR3 reads TGTGCCTGGAGTGTACAGATGTTCGGGGGCCCGAACACCGGGGAGCTGTTTTTT.